This T cell receptor (beta chain) was documented in a study of T cell responses to AZD1222 COVID-19 vaccine. Details on this clone: Its matching antigen is unknown.

V shed 1 base and J shed 7 bases, with 16 bases lying between them. Per germline, CDR1 SGHTA and CDR2 FQGNSA. The CDR3 totals 15 residues. Findings and caveats of the study: Among those given AZD1222, only 6 or 7 were seropositive at baseline.

Generated by immunoSEQ multiplex PCR, the TCRdb table keeps only in-frame clones and is missing some. The repertoire holds some 130,000 clones, 91% seen once, with 2.8% in the top ten. The sample in question was peripheral blood, obtained on day 0 of AZD1222 vaccination. The chain uses TRBV7-2 and TRBJ1-2; a possible D gene is TRBD1 (6 bases). This TCR was sampled from an adult in good health. CDR3 in amino acids: CASSLGAGAVGGYTF. The CDR3 DNA reads as TGTGCCAGCAGCTTAGGGGCAGGGGCGGTGGGTGGCTACACCTTC.